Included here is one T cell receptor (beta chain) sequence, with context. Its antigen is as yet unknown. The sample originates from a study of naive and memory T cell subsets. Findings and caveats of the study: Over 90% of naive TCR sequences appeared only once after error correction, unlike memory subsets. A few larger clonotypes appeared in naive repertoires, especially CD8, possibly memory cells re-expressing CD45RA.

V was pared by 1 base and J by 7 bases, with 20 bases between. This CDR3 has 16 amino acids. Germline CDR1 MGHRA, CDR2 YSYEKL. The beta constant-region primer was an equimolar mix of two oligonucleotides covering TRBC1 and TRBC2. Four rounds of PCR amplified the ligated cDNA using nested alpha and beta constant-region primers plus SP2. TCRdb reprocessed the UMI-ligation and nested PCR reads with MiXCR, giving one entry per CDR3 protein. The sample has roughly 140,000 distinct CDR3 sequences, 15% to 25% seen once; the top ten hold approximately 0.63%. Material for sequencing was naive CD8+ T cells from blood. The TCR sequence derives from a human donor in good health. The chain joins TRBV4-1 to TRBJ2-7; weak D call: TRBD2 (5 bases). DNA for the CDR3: TGCGCCAGCAGCCAAGTCGTGGGAGAAGGCTTTTGGGAGCAGTACTTC. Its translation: CASSQVVGEGFWEQYF.